The T cell receptor (beta chain) described here comes from a study of T cell changes during pregnancy in multiple sclerosis. The CDR3 has 11 amino acids. Trimming cost V 8 bases and J 5 bases, with 10 bases left between them. Per germline, CDR1 MDHEN and CDR2 SYDVKM. Profiling relied on immunoSEQ multiplex PCR, and the TCRdb table lists in-frame clones only, not all of them. The data hold approximately 88,000 clones, with nearly 95% observed a single time. The V and J genes are TRBV28 and TRBJ2-7; possibly TRBD2 for D (5 bases). Sequences were derived from peripheral blood, sampled in the second trimester of pregnancy. This receptor was taken from a female donor with multiple sclerosis, enrolled in a pregnancy study. This CDR3 is CASGWRNEQYF. The DNA of the CDR3 is TGTGCCAGCGGTTGGAGGAACGAGCAGTACTTC.